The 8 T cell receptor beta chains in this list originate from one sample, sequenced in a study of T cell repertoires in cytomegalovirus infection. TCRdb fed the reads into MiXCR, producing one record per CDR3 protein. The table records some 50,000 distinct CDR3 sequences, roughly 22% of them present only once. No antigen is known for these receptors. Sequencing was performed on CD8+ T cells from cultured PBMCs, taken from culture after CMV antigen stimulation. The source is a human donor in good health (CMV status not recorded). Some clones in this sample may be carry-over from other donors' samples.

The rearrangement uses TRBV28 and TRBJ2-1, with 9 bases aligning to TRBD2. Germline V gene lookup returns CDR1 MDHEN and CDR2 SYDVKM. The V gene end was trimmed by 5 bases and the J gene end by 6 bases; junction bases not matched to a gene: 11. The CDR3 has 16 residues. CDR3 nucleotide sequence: TGTGCCAGCAGTGTCGGGACTAGCAGGAGCGGCAATGAGCAGTTCTTC. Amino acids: CASSVGTSRSGNEQFF.

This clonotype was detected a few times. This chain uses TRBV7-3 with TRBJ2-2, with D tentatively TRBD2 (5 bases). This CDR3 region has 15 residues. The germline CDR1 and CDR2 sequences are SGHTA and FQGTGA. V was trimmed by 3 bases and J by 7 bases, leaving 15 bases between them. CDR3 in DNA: TGTGCCAGCAGCTTCTTGAGCGTCGGGGTCGGGGAGCTGTTTTTT. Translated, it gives CASSFLSVGVGELFF.

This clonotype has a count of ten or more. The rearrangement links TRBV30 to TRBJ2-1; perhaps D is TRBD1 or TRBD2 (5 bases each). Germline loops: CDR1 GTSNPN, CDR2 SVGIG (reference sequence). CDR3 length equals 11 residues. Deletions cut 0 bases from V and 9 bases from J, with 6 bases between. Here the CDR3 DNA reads TGTGCCTGGAGTGTAGGGACTGAGCAGTTCTTC. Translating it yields CAWSVGTEQFF.

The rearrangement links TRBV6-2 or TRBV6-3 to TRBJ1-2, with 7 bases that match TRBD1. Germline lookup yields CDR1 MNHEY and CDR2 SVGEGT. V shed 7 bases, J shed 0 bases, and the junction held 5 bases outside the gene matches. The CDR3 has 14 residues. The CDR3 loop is CASTATGPNYGYTF. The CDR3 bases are TGTGCCAGCACCGCGACAGGGCCTAACTATGGCTACACCTTC.

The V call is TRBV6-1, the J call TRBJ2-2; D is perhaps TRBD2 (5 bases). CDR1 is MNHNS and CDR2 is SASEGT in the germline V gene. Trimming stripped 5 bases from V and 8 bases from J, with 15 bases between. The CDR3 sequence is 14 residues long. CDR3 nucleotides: TGTGCCAGCAGTCCGGAACTAGTGAGAGGGGAGCTGTTTTTT. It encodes CASSPELVRGELFF.

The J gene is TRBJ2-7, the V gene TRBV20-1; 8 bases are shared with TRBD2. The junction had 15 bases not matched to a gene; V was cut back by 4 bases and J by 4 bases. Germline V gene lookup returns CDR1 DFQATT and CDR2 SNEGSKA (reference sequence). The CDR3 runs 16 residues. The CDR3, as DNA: TGCAGTGCTAAGCCTCTAGCGCGGGAGGCCCCATACGAGCAGTACTTC. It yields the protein CSAKPLAREAPYEQYF.

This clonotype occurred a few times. The CDR3 DNA is TGTGCCAGCAGTTACATTACGGATAGCAATCAGCCCCAGCATTTT. Amino acid sequence: CASSYITDSNQPQHF. The chain links TRBV6-2 or TRBV6-3 to TRBJ1-5; D call uncertain. Deletions cut 2 bases from V and 0 bases from J, with 8 bases between. The CDR3 contains 15 residues. The germline gives CDR1 MNHEY, CDR2 SVGEGT.

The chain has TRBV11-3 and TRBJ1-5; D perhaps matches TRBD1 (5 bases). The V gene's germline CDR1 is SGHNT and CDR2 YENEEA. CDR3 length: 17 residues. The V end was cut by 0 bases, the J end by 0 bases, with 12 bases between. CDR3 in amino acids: CASSLDHGGNSNQPQHF. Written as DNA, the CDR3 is TGTGCCAGCAGCTTAGATCACGGGGGGAATAGCAATCAGCCCCAGCATTTT. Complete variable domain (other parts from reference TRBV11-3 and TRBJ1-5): EAGVVQSPRYKIIEKKQPVAFWCNPISGHNTLYWYLQNLGQGPELLIRYENEEAVDDSQLPKDRFSAERLKGVDSTLKIQPAELGDSAVYLCASSLDHGGNSNQPQHFGDGTRLSIL.